Listed below are T cell receptor beta chains from one sample, sequenced in a study of shared clonotypes between healthy human individuals. TCRdb keeps only in-frame clones here, not all; method: immunoSEQ multiplex PCR. This table holds about 580,000 clones, 98% found once. The sequenced material came from naive CD8+ T cells sorted from blood. The receptors come from a man aged 30-40 years in good health. CDR3s include the opening cysteine and the closing phenylalanine or tryptophan. The order of the fields is V gene, D gene, CDR3 protein. A D gene is named only where the DNA matches it firmly.

TRBV11-2	.	CASSLEATAYNEQFF
TRBV27	TRBD2	CASSLGSGRSSKNIQYF
TRBV9	TRBD2	CASSPRLAGDHEQFF
TRBV28	.	CASSFLVGTYNEQFF
TRBV7-8	.	CASSLERAGTTDDETQYF
TRBV7-8	.	CASSPGTNNQPQHF
TRBV7-9	TRBD1	CASSSADGQGYRDTQYF
TRBV28	.	CASRDITYEQYF
TRBV18	TRBD2	CASSPLAVLSSYNEQFF
TRBV7-8	.	CASSFGLSSSYEQYF
TRBV4-1	.	CASSQELGSGTQYF
TRBV7-9	.	CASSSRGSSYNEQFF
TRBV6-5	.	CASTPGSNQPQHF
TRBV28	.	CASSPSNTEAFF
TRBV16	.	CASSQSPVNTEAFF
TRBV6-1	.	CASSERGAGNQPQHF
TRBV5-1	TRBD2	CASSLGTSGQETQYF
TRBV7-9	.	CASKGGGEQFF
TRBV18	.	CASSEGIATNEKLFF
TRBV11-2	.	CASSSKLGRHTDTQYF
TRBV9	.	CASSVEGSIVSHEQYF
TRBV13	.	CASSPSRTDTQYF
TRBV29-1	TRBD1	CSVHYGTGRDNEQFF
TRBV6-1	.	CASSERRVGDEKLFF
TRBV5-1	TRBD1	CASSYGTGSYEQYF
TRBV6-1	.	CATYDALNQPQHF
TRBV7-2	TRBD2	CASSMTSGRYGDTQYF
TRBV10-3	TRBD1	CAISEGTETYEQYF
TRBV7-2	TRBD1	CASSARTGSPYEQYF
TRBV15	.	CATSITFYEQYF
TRBV29-1	.	CSVDPYGAQGEAFF
TRBV7-9	.	CASSRVGGTEETQYF
TRBV4-1	TRBD2	CASSQGPSGGTDTQYF
TRBV7-9	TRBD1	CASSPSTGIYEQYF
TRBV27	.	CASLGPSYEQYF
TRBV7-9	TRBD1	CASSLTGGTEAFF
TRBV9	TRBD1	CASSGGQVAYNEQFF
TRBV9	.	CASSLTGGQPLEAFF
TRBV7-9	.	CASSLDRRSGELFF
TRBV11-2	.	CASSLGGSNIQYF
TRBV9	.	CASSVSGLQETQYF
TRBV28	.	CASSRQAGEKLFF
TRBV4-3	.	CASGVANTGELFF
TRBV7-6	.	CASSPGRGSNQPQHF
TRBV6-5	TRBD1	CASSLDRVSYNEQFF
TRBV28	TRBD2	CASSTTSGRETQYF
TRBV27	TRBD1	CASSLGTGGNYNEQFF
TRBV2	.	CASSVIGAGAYEQYF
TRBV23-1	TRBD1	CASSPKGGLLHRGEQFF
TRBV7-8	.	CASSFGGTNEKLFF
TRBV11-2	TRBD2	CASSLDSLAGVVEQYF
TRBV10-3	.	CAISESSGRDGYTF
TRBV18	TRBD1	CASSPRSGQGNEQFF
TRBV4-1	.	CASSQEDSGPHVIYNEQFF
TRBV14	.	CASSLYRAKGYTF
TRBV4-1	.	CASSDFTDTQYF
TRBV7-3	TRBD2	CASSLAGVGDEQFF
TRBV9	TRBD2	CASSVGLAGVEYEQYF
TRBV28	TRBD2	CASGLALWDEQFF